This T cell receptor beta chain was retrieved from a study of blood T cell repertoires in COVID-19. Study-level background: Donors in the United States, Italy and Spain gave samples during acute or convalescent COVID-19. PBMCs, B-cell-depleted T cells, or T cells provided the cDNA or gDNA that made up the material.

V was trimmed by 1 base and J by 0 bases, leaving 24 bases between them. The CDR3 has 21 residues. Germline V lookup: CDR1 LGHNA, CDR2 YSLEER. Only in-frame clones appear in the TCRdb table, and some are missing; sequencing was by immunoSEQ multiplex PCR. This repertoire shows around 82,000 clones, 80% to 95% found once; its top ten account for 6.9%. The sequencing sample was made of peripheral blood. The clonotype was recovered from a human donor in a cohort sampled during active COVID-19. The J gene is TRBJ1-4, the V gene TRBV4-3, with D possibly matching TRBD1 (5 bases). This CDR3 is CASSQGSRQGGRVSTNEKLFF. The DNA of the CDR3 is TGCGCCAGCAGCCAAGGAAGCCGCCAGGGAGGGAGAGTGTCAACTAATGAAAAACTGTTTTTT.